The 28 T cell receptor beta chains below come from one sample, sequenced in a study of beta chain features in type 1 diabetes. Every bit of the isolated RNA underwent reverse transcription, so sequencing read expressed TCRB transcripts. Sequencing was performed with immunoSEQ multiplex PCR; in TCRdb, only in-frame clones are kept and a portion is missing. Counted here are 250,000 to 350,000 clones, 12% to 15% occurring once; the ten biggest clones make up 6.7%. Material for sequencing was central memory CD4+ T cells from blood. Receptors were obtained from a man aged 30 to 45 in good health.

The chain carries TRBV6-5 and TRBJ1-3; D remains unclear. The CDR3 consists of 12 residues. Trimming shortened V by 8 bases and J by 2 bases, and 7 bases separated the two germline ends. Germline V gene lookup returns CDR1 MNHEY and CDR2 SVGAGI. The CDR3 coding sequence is TGTGCCAGCGAGGGCACTGGAAACACCATATATTTT. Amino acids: CASEGTGNTIYF.

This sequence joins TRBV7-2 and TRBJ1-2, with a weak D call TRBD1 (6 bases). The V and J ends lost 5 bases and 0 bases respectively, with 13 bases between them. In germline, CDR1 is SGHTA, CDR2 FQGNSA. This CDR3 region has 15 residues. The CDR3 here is CASSPGVGSNYGYTF. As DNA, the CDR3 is TGTGCCAGCAGCCCAGGGGTAGGGTCTAACTATGGCTACACCTTC.

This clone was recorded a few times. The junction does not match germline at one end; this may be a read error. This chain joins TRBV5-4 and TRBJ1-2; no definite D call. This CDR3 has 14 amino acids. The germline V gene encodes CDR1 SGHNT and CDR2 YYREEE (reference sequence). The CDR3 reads CASSHMERDDGYTF. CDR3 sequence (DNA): TGCGCCAGCAGCCACATGGAAAGGGATGATGGCTACACCTTC.

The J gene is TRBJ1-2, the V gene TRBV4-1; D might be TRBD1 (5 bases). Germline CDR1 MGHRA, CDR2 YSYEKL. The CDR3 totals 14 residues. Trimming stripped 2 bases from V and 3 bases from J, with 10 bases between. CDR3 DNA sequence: TGCGCCAGCAGCCAATGGACAAGGGACTATGGCTACACCTTC. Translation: CASSQWTRDYGYTF.

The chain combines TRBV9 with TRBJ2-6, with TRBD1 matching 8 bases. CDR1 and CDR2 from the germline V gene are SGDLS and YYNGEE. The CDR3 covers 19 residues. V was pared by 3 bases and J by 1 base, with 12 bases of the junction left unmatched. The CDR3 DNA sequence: TGTGCCAGCAGCGCAAGTGGGCAGGGGGCACGATCTGGGGCCAACGTCCTGACTTTC. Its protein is CASSASGQGARSGANVLTF.

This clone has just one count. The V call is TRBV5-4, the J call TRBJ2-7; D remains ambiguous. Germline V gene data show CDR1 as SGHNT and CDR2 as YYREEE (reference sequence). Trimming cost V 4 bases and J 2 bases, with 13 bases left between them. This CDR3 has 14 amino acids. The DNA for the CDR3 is TGTGCCAGCAGCCCTACGGACCGAACCTACGAGCAGTACGTC. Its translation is CASSPTDRTYEQYV.

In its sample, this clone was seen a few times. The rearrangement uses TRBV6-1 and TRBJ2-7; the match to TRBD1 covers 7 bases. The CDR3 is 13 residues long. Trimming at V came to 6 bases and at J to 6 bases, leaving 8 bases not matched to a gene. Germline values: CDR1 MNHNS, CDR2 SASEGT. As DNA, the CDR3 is TGTGCCAGCAGGGGCGGACAGGTTCCCGAGCAGTACGTC. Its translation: CASRGGQVPEQYV.

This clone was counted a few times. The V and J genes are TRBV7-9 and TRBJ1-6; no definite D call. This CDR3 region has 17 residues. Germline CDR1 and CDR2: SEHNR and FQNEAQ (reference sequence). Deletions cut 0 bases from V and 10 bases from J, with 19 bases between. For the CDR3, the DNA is TGTGCCAGCAGCTTAGCAGGTCAGCCCCGCAGGAGCTCACCCCTCCACTTT. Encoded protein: CASSLAGQPRRSSPLHF.

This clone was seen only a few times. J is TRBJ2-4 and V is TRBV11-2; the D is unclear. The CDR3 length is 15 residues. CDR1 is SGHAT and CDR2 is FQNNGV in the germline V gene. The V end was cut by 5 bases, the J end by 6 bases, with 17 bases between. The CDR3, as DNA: TGTGCCAGCAGCCTCACAAGAACTGACGGAAACATTCAGTACTTC. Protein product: CASSLTRTDGNIQYF.

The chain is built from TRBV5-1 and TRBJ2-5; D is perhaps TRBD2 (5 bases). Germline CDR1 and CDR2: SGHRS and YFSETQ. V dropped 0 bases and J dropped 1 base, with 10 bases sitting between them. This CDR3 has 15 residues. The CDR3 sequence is CASSLGPTSQETQYF. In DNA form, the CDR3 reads TGCGCCAGCAGCTTGGGACCTACTAGCCAAGAGACCCAGTACTTC.

In DNA, the CDR3 is TGTGCCAGCAGCTTAGTAGGTAGCGGGGGTTACGAGCAGTACTTC. Translating gives CASSLVGSGGYEQYF. This chain uses TRBV11-2 with TRBJ2-7; 9 bases are a match to TRBD2. CDR3 size: 15 residues. CDR1 is SGHAT, CDR2 FQNNGV, per germline. J lost 4 bases, V lost 1 base, and 5 bases had no gene match.

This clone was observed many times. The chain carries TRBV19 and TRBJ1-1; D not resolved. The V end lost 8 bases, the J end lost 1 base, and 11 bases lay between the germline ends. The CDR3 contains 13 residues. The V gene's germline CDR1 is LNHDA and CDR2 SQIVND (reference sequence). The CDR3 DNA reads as TGTGCCAGTCTGTGGACGGGGAACACTGAAGCTTTCTTT. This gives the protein CASLWTGNTEAFF.

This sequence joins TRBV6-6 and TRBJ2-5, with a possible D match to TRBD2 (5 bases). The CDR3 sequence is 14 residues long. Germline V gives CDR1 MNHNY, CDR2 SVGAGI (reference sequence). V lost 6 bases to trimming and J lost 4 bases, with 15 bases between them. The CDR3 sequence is CASSLRGSGETQYF. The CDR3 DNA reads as TGTGCCAGCAGCCTAAGAGGGAGCGGAGAGACCCAGTACTTC.

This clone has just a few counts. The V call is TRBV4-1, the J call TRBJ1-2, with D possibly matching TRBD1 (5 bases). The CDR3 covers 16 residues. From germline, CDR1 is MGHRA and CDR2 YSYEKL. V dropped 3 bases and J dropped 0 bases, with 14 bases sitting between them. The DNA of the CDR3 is TGCGCCAGCAGCCATAGACAGACTCTAGCTAACTATGGCTACACCTTC. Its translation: CASSHRQTLANYGYTF.

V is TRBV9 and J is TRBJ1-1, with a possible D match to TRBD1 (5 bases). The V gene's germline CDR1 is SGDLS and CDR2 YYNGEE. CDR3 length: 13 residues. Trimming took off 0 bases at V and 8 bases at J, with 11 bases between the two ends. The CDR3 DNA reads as TGTGCCAGCAGCGTAGATGACAGCACCGAAGCTTTCTTT. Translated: CASSVDDSTEAFF.

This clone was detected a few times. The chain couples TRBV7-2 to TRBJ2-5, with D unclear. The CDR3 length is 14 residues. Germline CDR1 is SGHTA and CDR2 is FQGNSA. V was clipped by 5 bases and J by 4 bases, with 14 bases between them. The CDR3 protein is CASSQQVTGETQYF. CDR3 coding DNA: TGTGCCAGCAGCCAGCAAGTTACCGGAGAGACCCAGTACTTC.

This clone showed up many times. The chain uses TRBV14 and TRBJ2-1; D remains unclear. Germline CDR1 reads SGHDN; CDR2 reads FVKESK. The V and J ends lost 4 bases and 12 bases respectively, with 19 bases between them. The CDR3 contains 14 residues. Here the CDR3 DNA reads TGTGCCAGCAGCCCCCCAACCTGGGCTGGGATGCAGTTCTTC. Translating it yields CASSPPTWAGMQFF.

CDR3 amino acids: CAISDRVSYNEQFF. The CDR3 DNA follows: TGTGCCATCAGTGATAGGGTCTCCTACAATGAGCAGTTCTTC. V and J are TRBV10-3 and TRBJ2-1; D gene unclear. This CDR3 is 14 amino acids long. V lost 3 bases and J lost 0, with 6 bases in between. The germline V gene has CDR1 ENHRY and CDR2 SYGVKD.

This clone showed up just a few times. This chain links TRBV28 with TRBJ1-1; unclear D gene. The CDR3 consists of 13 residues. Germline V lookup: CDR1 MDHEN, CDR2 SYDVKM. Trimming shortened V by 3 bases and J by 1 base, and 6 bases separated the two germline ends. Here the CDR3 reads CASSFRRNTEAFF. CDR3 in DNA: TGTGCCAGCAGTTTTCGGCGGAACACTGAAGCTTTCTTT.

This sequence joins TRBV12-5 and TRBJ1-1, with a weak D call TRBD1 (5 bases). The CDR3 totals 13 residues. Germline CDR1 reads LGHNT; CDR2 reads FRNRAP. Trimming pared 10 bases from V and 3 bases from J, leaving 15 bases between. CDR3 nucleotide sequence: TGTGCTACGCAGGGTATAGGGTACACTGAAGCTTTCTTT. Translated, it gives CATQGIGYTEAFF.

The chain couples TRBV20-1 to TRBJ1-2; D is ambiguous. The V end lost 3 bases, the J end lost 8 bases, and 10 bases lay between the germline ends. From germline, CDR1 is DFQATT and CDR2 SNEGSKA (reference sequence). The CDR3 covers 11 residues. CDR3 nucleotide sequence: TGCAGTGCTAGTCTGATGAGGGGCTACACCTTC. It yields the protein CSASLMRGYTF.

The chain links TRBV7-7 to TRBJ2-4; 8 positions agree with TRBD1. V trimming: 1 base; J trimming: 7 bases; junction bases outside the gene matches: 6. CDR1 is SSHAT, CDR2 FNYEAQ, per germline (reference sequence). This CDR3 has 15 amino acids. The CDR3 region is CASSLGTGSMNIQYF. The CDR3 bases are TGTGCCAGCAGCTTAGGGACAGGGTCTATGAACATTCAGTACTTC.

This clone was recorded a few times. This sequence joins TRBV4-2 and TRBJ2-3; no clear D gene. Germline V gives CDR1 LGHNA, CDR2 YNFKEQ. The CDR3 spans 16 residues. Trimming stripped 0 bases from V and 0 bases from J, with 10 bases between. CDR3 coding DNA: TGTGCCAGCAGCCAAGATCTTCGCACCAGCACAGATACGCAGTATTTT. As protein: CASSQDLRTSTDTQYF.

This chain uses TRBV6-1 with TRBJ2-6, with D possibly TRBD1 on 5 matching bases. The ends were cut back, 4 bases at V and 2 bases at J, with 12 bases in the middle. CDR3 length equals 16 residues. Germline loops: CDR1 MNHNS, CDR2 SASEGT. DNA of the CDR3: TGTGCCAGCAGTGCCGCGTCAGGGCCTGGGGCCAACGTCCTGACTTTC. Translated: CASSAASGPGANVLTF.

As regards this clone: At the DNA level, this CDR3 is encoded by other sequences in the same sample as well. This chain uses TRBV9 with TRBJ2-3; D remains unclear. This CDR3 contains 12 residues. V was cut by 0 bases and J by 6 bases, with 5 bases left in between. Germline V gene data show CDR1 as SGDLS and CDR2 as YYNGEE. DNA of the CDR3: TGTGCCAGCAGCGTAGGTGGGGATACGCAGTATTTT. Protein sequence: CASSVGGDTQYF.

This CDR3 is CASSLAAMETQYF. For the CDR3, the DNA is TGTGCCAGCAGCTTAGCTGCGATGGAGACCCAGTACTTC. This chain uses TRBV11-2 with TRBJ2-5; D call uncertain. V lost 1 base and J lost 5, with 8 bases in between. The CDR3 is 13 amino acids. CDR1 and CDR2 from the germline V gene are SGHAT and FQNNGV.

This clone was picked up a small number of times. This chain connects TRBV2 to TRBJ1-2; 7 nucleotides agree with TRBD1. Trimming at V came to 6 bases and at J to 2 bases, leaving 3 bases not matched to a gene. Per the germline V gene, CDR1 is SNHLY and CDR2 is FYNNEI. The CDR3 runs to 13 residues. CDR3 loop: CASSLQGNYGYTF. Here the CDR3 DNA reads TGTGCCAGCAGCCTACAGGGGAACTATGGCTACACCTTC.

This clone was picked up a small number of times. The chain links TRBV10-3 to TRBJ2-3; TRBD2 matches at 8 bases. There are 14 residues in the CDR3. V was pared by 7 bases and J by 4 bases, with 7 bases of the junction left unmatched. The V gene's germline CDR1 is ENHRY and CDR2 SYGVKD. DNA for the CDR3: TGTGCCATCACTCCGGGGGGGCACGCAGATACGCAGTATTTT. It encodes CAITPGGHADTQYF.